One sample yielded the 23 T cell receptor beta chains listed below, sequenced in a study of OX40 agonist ivuxolimab in advanced cancers. Repertoires were generated with immunoSEQ multiplex PCR, while TCRdb's copy carries only in-frame clones and drops some. The sample comprises 84,000 or so clones, 75% to 90% of which are singletons, and around 2.9% rests with the top ten. The sample here was CD4+ or CD8+ T cells sorted from blood, taken in a trial of the OX40 agonist ivuxolimab. These receptors originate from an adult with an advanced solid tumor such as melanoma, head and neck, liver or kidney cancer.

The chain employs TRBV18 and TRBJ1-4; 10 bases match TRBD1. This CDR3 has 17 amino acids. The trim removed 2 bases at V and 7 bases at J, leaving 10 bases unmatched. Germline CDR1 is KGHSH and CDR2 is LQKENI. The CDR3: CASSPGTGAREAEKLFF. The CDR3 nucleotides read TGTGCCAGCTCACCAGGGACAGGGGCTAGGGAAGCTGAAAAACTGTTTTTT.

The sample holds one count of this clone. V and J are TRBV6-5 and TRBJ1-2; maybe TRBD1 (6 bases). V was trimmed by 6 bases and J by 6 bases, leaving 14 bases between them. The CDR3 covers 13 residues. CDR1 and CDR2 from the germline V gene are MNHEY and SVGAGI. CDR3 nucleotide sequence: TGTGCCAGCAGACCAACGGGGGCGAATGGCTACACCTTC. Amino acid sequence: CASRPTGANGYTF.

The chain recombines TRBV6-5 with TRBJ2-3; D gene uncertain. The germline V gene encodes CDR1 MNHEY and CDR2 SVGAGI. V was cut by 5 bases and J by 2 bases, with 11 bases left in between. This CDR3 has 14 amino acids. CDR3 region: CASSGRRYTDTQYF. CDR3 nucleotides: TGTGCCAGCAGTGGCAGGAGATACACAGATACGCAGTATTTT.

The chain recombines TRBV5-6 with TRBJ1-6; D may be TRBD1 (5 bases). Trimming shortened V by 4 bases and J by 7 bases, and 12 bases separated the two germline ends. The CDR3 length is 14 residues. Per the germline V gene, CDR1 is SGHDT and CDR2 is YYEEEE. As DNA, the CDR3 is TGTGCCAGCAGCGCCGGGACCGCCAATTCACCCCTCCACTTT. Protein product: CASSAGTANSPLHF.

This chain joins TRBV7-9 and TRBJ2-5; the D gene is possibly TRBD2 (6 bases). The CDR3 loop spans 14 amino acids. The V and J ends lost 3 bases and 5 bases respectively, with 13 bases between them. Germline V gene sequence: CDR1 SEHNR, CDR2 FQNEAQ (reference sequence). The CDR3 is CASSFLGGRETQYF. DNA of the CDR3: TGTGCCAGCAGCTTCCTGGGAGGCAGGGAGACCCAGTACTTC.

The rearrangement joins TRBV6-6 to TRBJ2-3; D is perhaps TRBD1 (5 bases). There are 15 residues in the CDR3. Germline values: CDR1 MNHNY, CDR2 SVGAGI (reference sequence). V shed 5 bases and J shed 4 bases, with 16 bases lying between them. CDR3 sequence reads: CASSPRQGEADTQYF. CDR3 nucleotides: TGTGCCAGCAGTCCGAGGCAGGGTGAGGCAGATACGCAGTATTTT.

The chain combines TRBV6-5 with TRBJ1-2, with D hard to call. V was shortened by 4 bases and J by 4 bases, with 10 bases between the two germline ends. CDR3 size: 13 residues. Germline CDR1 and CDR2: MNHEY and SVGAGI. CDR3 coding DNA: TGTGCCAGCAGTTCCTTCAAACGCTATGGCTACACCTTC. This translates into CASSSFKRYGYTF.

The chain uses TRBV4-3 and TRBJ2-7; D gene uncertain. CDR3 length equals 14 residues. The germline V gene has CDR1 LGHNA and CDR2 YSLEER. The V end lost 4 bases, the J end lost 0 bases, and 10 bases lay between the germline ends. CDR3 sequence reads: CASSRLIFSYEQYV. The CDR3 DNA sequence: TGCGCCAGCAGCCGACTTATTTTCTCCTACGAGCAGTACGTC.

The gene calls are TRBV2 and TRBJ2-7; 7 positions agree with TRBD2. This CDR3 is 13 amino acids long. The V segment lost 4 bases and the J segment 7 bases; nucleotides outside the gene matches: 7. CDR1 is SNHLY, CDR2 FYNNEI, per germline. CDR3 sequence reads: CASSVGTTREQYV. The CDR3 DNA is TGTGCCAGCAGTGTGGGGACTACGAGGGAGCAGTACGTC.

This clone has only one observation. The genes are TRBV13 and TRBJ2-3, with 8 bases that match TRBD2. Germline CDR1 reads PRHDT; CDR2 reads FYEKMQ (reference sequence). The V and J ends lost 1 base and 1 base, in that order; junction bases with no gene match: 19. The CDR3 sequence is 21 residues long. The CDR3 sequence is CASSLVHRGGGTTIGTDTQYF. The CDR3 DNA follows: TGTGCCAGCAGCTTAGTTCATAGGGGCGGGGGGACCACAATAGGCACAGATACGCAGTATTTT.

The sample holds a few counts of this clone. The chain couples TRBV7-9 to TRBJ2-2; the D is unclear. This CDR3 is 16 amino acids long. V lost 0 bases, J lost 1 base, and 9 bases lay in between. Germline assignment: CDR1 SEHNR and CDR2 FQNEAQ (reference sequence). CDR3 DNA: TGTGCCAGCAGCTTAGCGGGCAGGCTGAACACCGGGGAGCTGTTTTTT. Protein: CASSLAGRLNTGELFF.

V is TRBV18 and J is TRBJ1-2; 7 nucleotides match TRBD1. Germline loops: CDR1 KGHSH, CDR2 LQKENI. The CDR3 spans 12 residues. The V segment lost 3 bases and the J segment 6 bases; nucleotides outside the gene matches: 1. CDR3 sequence reads: CASSPTGDGYTF. The CDR3 DNA follows: TGTGCCAGCTCACCCACAGGGGATGGCTACACCTTC.

This clone was seen more than once but under ten times. As DNA, the CDR3 is TGTGCCAGCAGTTACTCCCAGGGTCGCACCGGGGAGCTGTTTTTT. The encoded protein is CASSYSQGRTGELFF. The V gene is TRBV6-6, the J gene TRBJ2-2, with D possibly being TRBD1 (5 bases). The CDR3 extends over 15 amino acids. Per germline, CDR1 MNHNY and CDR2 SVGAGI (reference sequence). Trimming removed 0 bases at V and 4 bases at J, with 9 bases between.

The V gene is TRBV11-2, the J gene TRBJ1-2, with D hard to call. Looked up from germline, CDR1 is SGHAT and CDR2 is FQNNGV. V was pared by 5 bases and J by 8 bases, with 12 bases between. This CDR3 contains 12 residues. The CDR3 DNA reads as TGTGCCAGCAGCCCCTCCCCTACGGGCTACACCTTC. Protein product: CASSPSPTGYTF. The whole variable domain, filled in from reference TRBV11-2 and TRBJ1-2, reads EAGVAQSPRYKIIEKRQSVAFWCNPISGHATLYWYQQILGQGPKLLIQFQNNGVVDDSQLPKDRFSAERLKGVDSTLKIQPAKLEDSAVYLCASSPSPTGYTFGSGTRLTVV.

This chain uses TRBV5-8 with TRBJ1-2, with D unresolved. V was pared by 2 bases and J by 4 bases, with 6 bases between. Germline CDR1 and CDR2: SGHTS and YDEGEE. This CDR3 has 12 residues. The CDR3 loop reads CASSFQGYGYTF. In DNA form, the CDR3 reads TGTGCCAGCAGCTTCCAAGGCTATGGCTACACCTTC.

With respect to this clone: The sample has other DNA sequences that encode this CDR3 too. The genes are TRBV27 and TRBJ1-2; perhaps TRBD1 as D (5 bases). The CDR3 runs 13 residues. The germline gives CDR1 MNHEY, CDR2 SMNVEV (reference sequence). The germline V and J ends were trimmed by 3 bases and 7 bases, with 12 bases remaining between them. The CDR3 protein is CASSFGGVGGYTF. The DNA for the CDR3 is TGTGCCAGCAGTTTTGGGGGGGTAGGTGGCTACACCTTC.

The chain links TRBV10-3 to TRBJ1-2; a weak D match, TRBD1 (6 bases). Trimming cost V 6 bases and J 2 bases, with 13 bases left between them. Germline V lookup: CDR1 ENHRY, CDR2 SYGVKD. CDR3 size: 14 residues. As DNA, the CDR3 is TGTGCCATCAGAGAACAGGGACTAAACTATGGCTACACCTTC. This translates into CAIREQGLNYGYTF.

The V and J genes are TRBV6-5 and TRBJ1-5, with D uncertain. CDR3 length equals 15 residues. Trimming cost V 6 bases and J 2 bases, with 14 bases left between them. Germline V gives CDR1 MNHEY, CDR2 SVGAGI. The CDR3: CASSLGRSGNQPQHF. The CDR3 bases are TGTGCCAGCAGCTTGGGGAGATCGGGCAATCAGCCCCAGCATTTT.

This sequence joins TRBV28 and TRBJ2-1, with D perhaps assigned TRBD1 or TRBD2 (5 bases each). The germline V gene encodes CDR1 MDHEN and CDR2 SYDVKM. With 1 base removed from V and 4 bases from J, the gap between germline ends came to 8 bases. The CDR3 is made up of 14 amino acids. The CDR3 loop is CASSLSGGYNEQFF. The CDR3 DNA follows: TGTGCCAGCAGTTTATCTGGGGGATACAATGAGCAGTTCTTC.

Here the CDR3 reads CATSRDLGAAKNIQYF. For the CDR3, the DNA is TGTGCCACCAGCAGAGATCTGGGGGCGGCCAAAAACATTCAGTACTTC. This chain links TRBV15 with TRBJ2-4; a possible D gene is TRBD1 (6 bases). The germline V and J ends were trimmed by 0 bases and 1 base, with 10 bases remaining between them. This CDR3 region has 16 residues. Germline lookup yields CDR1 LNHNV and CDR2 YYDKDF (reference sequence).

There are a few counts of this clone. This chain uses TRBV7-9 with TRBJ1-6; D remains unclear. The CDR3 consists of 14 residues. Trimming shortened V by 4 bases and J by 4 bases, and 8 bases separated the two germline ends. The germline gives CDR1 SEHNR, CDR2 FQNEAQ (reference sequence). The CDR3 loop reads CASSWALYNSPLHF. CDR3 nucleotide sequence: TGTGCCAGCAGCTGGGCTCTTTATAATTCACCCCTCCACTTT.

The chain links TRBV5-5 to TRBJ1-5, with D maybe TRBD1 (5 bases). The CDR3 is 14 residues long. Looked up from germline, CDR1 is SGHKS and CDR2 is YYEKEE (reference sequence). Trimming removed 3 bases at V and 8 bases at J, with 15 bases between. Here the CDR3 reads CASSSRQSLEPQHF. The CDR3 nucleotides read TGTGCCAGCAGCTCCCGACAGTCCCTAGAGCCCCAGCATTTT.

This clone appeared a few times. The chain uses TRBV5-1 and TRBJ1-2; 7 bases fit TRBD1. This CDR3 region has 14 residues. Germline loops: CDR1 SGHRS, CDR2 YFSETQ. V dropped 4 bases and J dropped 6; count of bases not matched to a gene: 9. The CDR3 nucleotides read TGCGCCAGCAGCCAAACTACAGGGGAGGATGGCTACACCTTC. Translated, it gives CASSQTTGEDGYTF.